This T cell receptor beta chain originates from a study of identical twins. Notes on this clonotype: As yet, its antigen is unknown.

The study's findings and limits: Those out-of-frame alpha sequences shared by twins showed an excess of low generation probability.

MiXCR was run by TCRdb on the 5' RACE reads, yielding one entry per CDR3 protein. In the table there are over 500,000 distinct CDR3 sequences, approximately 22% of which are singletons. The V gene's germline CDR1 is MNHEY and CDR2 SVGEGT. The V end was cut by 7 bases, the J end by 5 bases, with 15 bases between. This CDR3 comprises 13 residues. These data were also reused for a study on T cells expressing NK-cell markers. From that report: In a group of 5 or 6 donors, dominant NKG2C+ clonotypes represented about 1.0-7.5% of CD8+ T cells. Whether the expanded NKG2C+ T cell clones recognized HCMV remained unclear.

V gene TRBV6-2 or TRBV6-3 combines with J gene TRBJ2-7, with D hard to call. The sequencing sample was made of CD4+ T cells sorted from blood. The TCR comes from a woman under 30 in good health. The CDR3 region is CASMYSYIDEQYF. CDR3 coding DNA: TGTGCCAGCATGTACAGCTACATCGACGAGCAGTACTTC.